This TCR beta chain was retrieved from a study of beta chain features in type 1 diabetes. Study-wide findings and caveats: In every one of the four CD4+ subsets, TCRB CDR3s were moderately but significantly shorter in Type 1 diabetes patients.

A single heparinised blood sample, averaging approximately 0.12 L, was obtained per donor. Sorting of CD4+ naive, central memory, regulatory and stem cell-like memory cells was performed via CD45RO/CCR7/CD25/CD127/CD95/CD27. Expressed TCRB transcripts got sequenced, as all isolated RNA was reverse transcribed. Sequencing used immunoSEQ multiplex PCR; TCRdb keeps in-frame clones, though not all of them. Altogether about 700,000 clones are present, around 15% being singletons, with the ten largest covering approximately 0.022%. Germline V gives CDR1 MNHNY, CDR2 SVGAGI (reference sequence). V shed 6 bases and J shed 5 bases, with 10 bases lying between them. The CDR3 extends over 12 amino acids. This clone was seen more than once but under ten times. Antigen specificity is unknown.

Sequencing input: naive CD4+ T cells from blood. The receptor comes from a young man with type 1 diabetes. The genes are TRBV6-6 and TRBJ2-5; TRBD2 is a possible D gene (5 bases). The CDR3 DNA reads as TGTGCCAGCAGGGCAGGCGGGGAGACCCAGTACTTC. Translated, it gives CASRAGGETQYF.